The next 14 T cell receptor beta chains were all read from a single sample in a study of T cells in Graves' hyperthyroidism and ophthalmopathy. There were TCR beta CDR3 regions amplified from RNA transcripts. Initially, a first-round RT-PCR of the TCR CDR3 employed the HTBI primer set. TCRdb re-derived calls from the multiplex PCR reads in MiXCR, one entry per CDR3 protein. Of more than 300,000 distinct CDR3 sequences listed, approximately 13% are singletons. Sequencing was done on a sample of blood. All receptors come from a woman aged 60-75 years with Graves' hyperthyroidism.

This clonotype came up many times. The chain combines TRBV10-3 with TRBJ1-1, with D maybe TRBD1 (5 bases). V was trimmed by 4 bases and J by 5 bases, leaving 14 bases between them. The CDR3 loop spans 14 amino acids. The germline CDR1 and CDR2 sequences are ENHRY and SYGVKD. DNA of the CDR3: TGTGCCATCAGTGGGGGACGGGAGGGGACTGAAGCTTTCTTT. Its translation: CAISGGREGTEAFF.

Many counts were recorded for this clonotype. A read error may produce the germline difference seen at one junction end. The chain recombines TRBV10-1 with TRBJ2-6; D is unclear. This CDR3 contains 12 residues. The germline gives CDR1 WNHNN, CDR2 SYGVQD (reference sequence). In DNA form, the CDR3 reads TGTGCCAGCAGCTCTGGGGCCAACGTCCTGACTTTC. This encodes CASSSGANVLTF.

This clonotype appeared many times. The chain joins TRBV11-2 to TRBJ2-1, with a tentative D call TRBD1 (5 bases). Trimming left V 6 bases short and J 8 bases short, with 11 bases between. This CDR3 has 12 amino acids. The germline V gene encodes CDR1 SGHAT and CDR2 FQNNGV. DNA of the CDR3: TGTGCCAGCAGGTTTCAGGGATATGAGCAGTTCTTC. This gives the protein CASRFQGYEQFF.

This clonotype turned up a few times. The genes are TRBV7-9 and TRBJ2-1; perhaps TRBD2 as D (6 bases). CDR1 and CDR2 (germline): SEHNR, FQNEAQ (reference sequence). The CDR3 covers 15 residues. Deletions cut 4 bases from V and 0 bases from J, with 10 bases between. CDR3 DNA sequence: TGTGCCAGCAGCTCGCGGGACGCCTCCTACAATGAGCAGTTCTTC. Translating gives CASSSRDASYNEQFF.

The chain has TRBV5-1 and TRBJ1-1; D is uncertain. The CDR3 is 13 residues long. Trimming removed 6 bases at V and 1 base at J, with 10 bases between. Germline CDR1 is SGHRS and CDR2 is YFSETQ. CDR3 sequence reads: CASNGPQNTEAFF. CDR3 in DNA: TGCGCCAGCAACGGCCCACAGAACACTGAAGCTTTCTTT. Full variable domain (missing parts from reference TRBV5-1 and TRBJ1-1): KAGVTQTPRYLIKTRGQQVTLSCSPISGHRSVSWYQQTPGQGLQFLFEYFSETQRNKGNFPGRFSGRQFSNSRSEMNVSTLELGDSALYLCASNGPQNTEAFFGQGTRLTVV.

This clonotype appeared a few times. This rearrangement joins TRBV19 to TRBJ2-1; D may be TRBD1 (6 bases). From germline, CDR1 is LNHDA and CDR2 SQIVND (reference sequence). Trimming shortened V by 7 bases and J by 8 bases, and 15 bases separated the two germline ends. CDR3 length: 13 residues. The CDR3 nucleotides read TGTGCCAGTATATCCTCTGGGGGCGATGAGCAGTTCTTC. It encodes CASISSGGDEQFF.

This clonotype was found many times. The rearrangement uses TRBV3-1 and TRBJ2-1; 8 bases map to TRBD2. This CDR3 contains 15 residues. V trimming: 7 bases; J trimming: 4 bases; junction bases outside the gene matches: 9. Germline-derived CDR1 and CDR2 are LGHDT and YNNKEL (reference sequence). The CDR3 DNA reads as TGTGCCAGCACCGATCTAGCGGGCCCGTACAATGAGCAGTTCTTC. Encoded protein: CASTDLAGPYNEQFF.

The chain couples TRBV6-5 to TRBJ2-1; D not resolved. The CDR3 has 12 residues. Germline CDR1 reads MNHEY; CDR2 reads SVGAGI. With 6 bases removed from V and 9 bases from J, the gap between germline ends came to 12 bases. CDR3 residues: CASSLGQTEQFF. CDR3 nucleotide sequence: TGTGCCAGCAGCTTAGGGCAGACTGAGCAGTTCTTC.

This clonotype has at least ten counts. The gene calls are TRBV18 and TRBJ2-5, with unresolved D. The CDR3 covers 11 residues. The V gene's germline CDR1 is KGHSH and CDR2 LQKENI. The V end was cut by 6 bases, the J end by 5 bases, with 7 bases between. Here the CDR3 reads CASSYRETQYF. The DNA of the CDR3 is TGTGCCAGCTCTTACCGGGAGACCCAGTACTTC.

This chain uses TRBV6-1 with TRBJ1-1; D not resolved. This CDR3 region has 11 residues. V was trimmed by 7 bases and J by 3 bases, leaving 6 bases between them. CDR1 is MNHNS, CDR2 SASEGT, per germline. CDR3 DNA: TGTGCCAGCAAACGGGACACTGAAGCTTTCTTT. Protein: CASKRDTEAFF.

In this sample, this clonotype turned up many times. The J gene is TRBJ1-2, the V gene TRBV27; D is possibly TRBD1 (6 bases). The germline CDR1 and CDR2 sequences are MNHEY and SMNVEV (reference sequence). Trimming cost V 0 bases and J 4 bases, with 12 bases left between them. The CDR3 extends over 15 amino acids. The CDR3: CASSLSGGAGYGYTF. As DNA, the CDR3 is TGTGCCAGCAGTTTATCGGGGGGCGCGGGCTATGGCTACACCTTC.

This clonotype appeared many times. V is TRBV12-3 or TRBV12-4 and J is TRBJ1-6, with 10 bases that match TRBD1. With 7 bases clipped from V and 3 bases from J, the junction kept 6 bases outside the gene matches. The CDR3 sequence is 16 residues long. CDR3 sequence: CASTGGTGVYNSPLHF. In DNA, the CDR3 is TGTGCCAGCACCGGAGGGACAGGGGTCTATAATTCACCCCTCCACTTT.

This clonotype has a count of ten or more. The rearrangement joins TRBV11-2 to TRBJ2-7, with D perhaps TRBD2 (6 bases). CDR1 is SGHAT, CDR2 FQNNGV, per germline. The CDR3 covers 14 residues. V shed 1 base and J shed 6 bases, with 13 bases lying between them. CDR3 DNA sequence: TGTGCCAGCAGCTTAGTTGCGGGGATCCTCGAGCAGTACTTC. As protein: CASSLVAGILEQYF.

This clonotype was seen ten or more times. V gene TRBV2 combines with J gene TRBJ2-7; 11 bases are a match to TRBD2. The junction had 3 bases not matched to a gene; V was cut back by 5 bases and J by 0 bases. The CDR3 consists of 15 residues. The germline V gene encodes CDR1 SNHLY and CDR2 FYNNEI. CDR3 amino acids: CASSLTSGSSYEQYF. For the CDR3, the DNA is TGTGCCAGCAGTCTAACTAGCGGGAGCTCCTACGAGCAGTACTTC.